Following are 3 T cell receptor beta chains from one sample sequenced in a study of shared clonotypes between healthy human individuals. Data came from immunoSEQ multiplex PCR; TCRdb stores just in-frame clones and leaves some out. The table has about 2.3 million clones, approximately 95% seen once. Sequencing was carried out using naive CD4+ T cells from PBMCs. The subset was: CD45RA+ positively selected. These receptors were collected from a man aged 18 to 35 in good health. Some clones in this sample may be carry-over from other donors' samples.

This chain joins TRBV5-1 and TRBJ2-3; a possible D gene is TRBD1 (5 bases). Germline V lookup: CDR1 SGHRS, CDR2 YFSETQ. Trimming took 4 bases from V and 6 from J, leaving 12 bases between them. The CDR3 has 13 amino acids. The CDR3 region is CASSVVRQDTQYF. In DNA form, the CDR3 reads TGCGCCAGCAGCGTAGTGCGACAGGATACGCAGTATTTT. Filled out from reference TRBV5-1 and TRBJ2-3, the complete variable domain reads KAGVTQTPRYLIKTRGQQVTLSCSPISGHRSVSWYQQTPGQGLQFLFEYFSETQRNKGNFPGRFSGRQFSNSRSEMNVSTLELGDSALYLCASSVVRQDTQYFGPGTRLTVL.

V and J are TRBV18 and TRBJ2-3; no clear D gene. The V end lost 2 bases, the J end lost 6 bases, and 0 bases lay between the germline ends. Per germline, CDR1 KGHSH and CDR2 LQKENI. The length of the CDR3 is 10 residues. CDR3 DNA: TGTGCCAGCTCACCAGATACGCAGTATTTT. As protein: CASSPDTQYF.

CDR3 sequence (DNA): TGTGCCAGCAGTTTAAGAGCAGGGGAGGATGAAGCTTTCTTT. This sequence encodes CASSLRAGEDEAFF. V is TRBV28 and J is TRBJ1-1, with D perhaps TRBD1 (6 bases). The CDR3 is 14 amino acids. CDR1 is MDHEN and CDR2 is SYDVKM in the germline V gene. V shed 2 bases and J shed 7 bases, with 14 bases lying between them.